The 2 T cell receptor beta chains below come from one sample, sequenced in a study of control samples from healthy donors and cancer patients. TCRdb keeps only in-frame clones here, not all; method: immunoSEQ multiplex PCR. Of under 450,000 clones detected, approximately 92% appear once; the ten largest clones hold about 6.3%. The sequenced sample consisted of PBMCs. Receptors originate from a man aged 35-49 years with head and neck cancer.

Details on this clone: This same CDR3 is encoded by further DNA sequences in the sample. The genes are TRBV19 and TRBJ1-5; the match to TRBD1 covers 7 bases. Germline loops: CDR1 LNHDA, CDR2 SQIVND (reference sequence). The CDR3 contains 14 residues. Trimming took 3 bases from V and 2 from J; bases not matched to a gene: 1. The CDR3 spells CASSITGGNQPQHF. The CDR3 DNA is TGTGCCAGTAGTATTACAGGGGGCAATCAGCCCCAGCATTTT. Using reference TRBV19 and TRBJ1-5 for the parts outside the CDR3, the full variable domain is DGGITQSPKYLFRKEGQNVTLSCEQNLNHDAMYWYRQDPGQGLRLIYYSQIVNDFQKGDIAEGYSVSREKKESFPLTVTSAQKNPTAFYLCASSITGGNQPQHFGDGTRLSIL.

This chain joins TRBV10-3 and TRBJ2-2; D unresolved. Looked up from germline, CDR1 is ENHRY and CDR2 is SYGVKD. CDR3 length: 13 residues. Trimming took off 11 bases at V and 1 base at J, with 11 bases between the two ends. The CDR3 nucleotides read TGTGCCGCCACCGGCCAGAACACCGGGGAGCTGTTTTTT. As protein: CAATGQNTGELFF.